Each of the 7 T cell receptor beta chains below was sequenced from the same sample in a study of PD-1 blockade in classical Hodgkin lymphoma. TCRdb's copy holds only in-frame clones and misses some; the assay was immunoSEQ multiplex PCR. In the table there are approximately 28,000 clones, roughly 80% of which are singletons. The time point is: cycle 4 day 1 (C4D1), after less than 7 weeks of nivolumab. All patients relapsed after autologous stem cell transplantation, and brentuximab vedotin exposure varied. Purification of CD4+ T cells from thawed PBMCs was performed via magnetic negative selection. Sequenced material: CD4+ T cells from blood, taken before the fourth cycle of nivolumab. These receptors were taken from a human donor with classical Hodgkin lymphoma.

This clone was detected only a few times. The CDR3 region has the DNA TGTGCCACTTCGGCAGGACTCAATGAAAAACTGTTTTTT. Protein sequence: CATSAGLNEKLFF. The chain has TRBV19 and TRBJ1-4; D is unclear. This CDR3 contains 13 residues. Deletions cut 10 bases from V and 5 bases from J, with 14 bases between. Germline V gives CDR1 LNHDA, CDR2 SQIVND (reference sequence).

The chain carries TRBV6-6 and TRBJ2-7; 8 nucleotides align to TRBD2. Trimming took 1 base from V and 2 from J; bases not matched to a gene: 4. Germline CDR1 and CDR2: MNHNY and SVGAGI (reference sequence). CDR3 size: 15 residues. This chain's CDR3 is CASSYYLSGAYEQYF. The CDR3 coding sequence is TGTGCCAGCAGTTACTACCTTAGCGGGGCCTACGAGCAGTACTTC.

This chain uses TRBV2 with TRBJ2-3; D possibly uses TRBD1 or TRBD2 (5 bases each). Germline CDR1 is SNHLY and CDR2 is FYNNEI. V was shortened by 1 base and J by 2 bases, with 13 bases between the two germline ends. This CDR3 region has 16 residues. CDR3 loop: CASSEDAGSPTDTQYF. In nucleotides, the CDR3 is TGTGCCAGCAGTGAAGATGCAGGGAGTCCCACAGATACGCAGTATTTT. The variable domain in full, completed from reference TRBV2 and TRBJ2-3, reads EPEVTQTPSHQVTQMGQEVILRCVPISNHLYFYWYRQILGQKVEFLVSFYNNEISEKSEIFDDQFSVERPDGSNFTLKIRSTKLEDSAMYFCASSEDAGSPTDTQYFGPGTRLTVL.

This rearrangement joins TRBV7-6 to TRBJ1-2; D is uncertain. Germline CDR1 reads SGHVS; CDR2 reads FNYEAQ. The CDR3 has 14 residues. V was trimmed by 5 bases and J by 8 bases, leaving 18 bases between them. The CDR3 nucleotides read TGTGCCAGCAGCCCTCATATTTCCCTTTTAGGCTACACCTTC. Amino acid sequence: CASSPHISLLGYTF. Variable domain in full (rest from reference TRBV7-6 and TRBJ1-2): GAGVSQSPRYKVTKRGQDVALRCDPISGHVSLYWYRQALGQGPEFLTYFNYEAQQDKSGLPNDRFSAERPEGSISTLTIQRTEQRDSAMYRCASSPHISLLGYTFGSGTRLTVV.

The CDR3 DNA is TGTGCCAGCAGCTTAGCGGGTAGCGGGGTCGCCTTGGAGCAGTACTTC. Translation gives CASSLAGSGVALEQYF. The chain has TRBV7-6 and TRBJ2-7, with TRBD2 matching over 8 bases. Germline trimming cut 0 bases from V and 7 bases from J; bases unmatched to any gene: 11. The CDR3 totals 16 residues. CDR1 SGHVS and CDR2 FNYEAQ come from the germline V gene.

The chain carries TRBV9 and TRBJ2-5; the D call may be TRBD1 or TRBD2 (5 bases each). The CDR3 is made up of 15 amino acids. V lost 0 bases and J 1 base, leaving 10 bases between the germline ends. Germline V gene lookup returns CDR1 SGDLS and CDR2 YYNGEE. DNA of the CDR3: TGTGCCAGCAGCGTAGGTGCCGGGGCCCAAGAGACCCAGTACTTC. Amino acids: CASSVGAGAQETQYF.

This clone showed up just once. This chain joins TRBV30 and TRBJ2-7; possible D gene TRBD1, 5 bases. V gave up 3 bases and J gave up 3 bases, with 12 bases separating them. CDR1 and CDR2 from the germline V gene are GTSNPN and SVGIG (reference sequence). The CDR3 spans 13 residues. The CDR3 sequence is CAWSQYRGYEQYF. The DNA of the CDR3 is TGTGCCTGGAGCCAGTATAGGGGCTACGAGCAGTACTTC. The variable domain in full, completed from reference TRBV30 and TRBJ2-7, reads SQTIHQWPATLVQPVGSPLSLECTVEGTSNPNLYWYRQAAGRGLQLLFYSVGIGQISSEVPQNLSASRPQDRQFILSSKKLLLSDSGFYLCAWSQYRGYEQYFGPGTRLTVT.